These 17 T cell receptor beta chains share one sample of origin, sequenced in a study of CD8+ T cells in alopecia areata. The sequencing template was cDNA reverse transcribed from extracted RNA. Produced via immunoSEQ multiplex PCR; TCRdb's table is partial and in-frame only. Found here are around 97,000 clones, around three fifths of them singletons; the top ten hold around 9%. Sequencing used CD4+ T cells sorted from blood. All receptors derive from a human donor in good health.

The chain has TRBV6-6 and TRBJ2-7, with 12 bases fitting TRBD2. The junction had 7 bases not matched to a gene; V was cut back by 6 bases and J by 4 bases. The CDR3 consists of 15 residues. CDR1 is MNHNY, CDR2 SVGAGI, per germline (reference sequence). Here the CDR3 reads CASRPTSGGPYEQYF. DNA of the CDR3: TGTGCCAGCAGGCCGACTAGCGGGGGACCGTACGAGCAGTACTTC.

This chain joins TRBV15 and TRBJ2-5; weak D call: TRBD2 (6 bases). Looked up from germline, CDR1 is LNHNV and CDR2 is YYDKDF (reference sequence). This CDR3 is 15 amino acids long. V was clipped by 0 bases and J by 5 bases, with 13 bases between them. The CDR3 region is CATSRDGKGRETQYF. The CDR3 nucleotides are TGTGCCACCAGCAGAGATGGGAAAGGGAGGGAGACCCAGTACTTC.

The chain carries TRBV28 and TRBJ1-5; 7 nucleotides line up with TRBD1. After removal of 3 bases from V and 3 bases from J, the junction contained 11 bases not matched to a gene. Germline V CDR1 and CDR2: MDHEN, SYDVKM. This CDR3 comprises 17 residues. CDR3 region: CASSFDDRETLNQPQHF. DNA for the CDR3: TGTGCCAGCAGTTTTGACGACAGGGAGACACTCAATCAGCCCCAGCATTTT.

The chain employs TRBV5-6 and TRBJ1-2; 8 bases match TRBD1. There are 14 residues in the CDR3. Germline V gene lookup returns CDR1 SGHDT and CDR2 YYEEEE. V lost 0 bases, J lost 7 bases, and 5 bases stayed unmatched. This chain's CDR3 is CASSLADRVFGYTF. CDR3 coding DNA: TGTGCCAGCAGCTTGGCGGACAGGGTGTTTGGCTACACCTTC.

The gene calls are TRBV7-2 and TRBJ1-1, with a possible D match to TRBD1 (6 bases). CDR3 length: 16 amino acids. The V end lost 5 bases, the J end lost 1 base, and 17 bases lay between the germline ends. Germline lookup yields CDR1 SGHTA and CDR2 FQGNSA. CDR3 amino acids: CASSLDRFQTNTEAFF. The CDR3 DNA reads as TGTGCCAGCAGCCTCGACAGGTTCCAAACGAACACTGAAGCTTTCTTT.

This chain uses TRBV7-2 with TRBJ2-7, with a tentative D call TRBD2 (5 bases). This CDR3 is 13 amino acids long. The germline gives CDR1 SGHTA, CDR2 FQGNSA. Between the trimmed V and J ends, which lost 2 bases and 3 bases, there was a span of 8 bases. DNA for the CDR3: TGTGCCAGCAGCTTAAATGCGGGCTACGAGCAGTACTTC. Encoded protein: CASSLNAGYEQYF.

The chain links TRBV5-1 to TRBJ2-1, with D unclear. The germline V gene encodes CDR1 SGHRS and CDR2 YFSETQ. This CDR3 spans 15 amino acids. Between the trimmed V and J ends, which lost 2 bases and 3 bases, there was a span of 12 bases. The CDR3 loop is CASSFGQVLYNEQFF. The CDR3 region has the DNA TGCGCCAGCAGCTTCGGGCAGGTCCTCTACAATGAGCAGTTCTTC.

This clone was recorded a few times. CDR3 bases: TGCAGCGTGGGGACAGGGACGAACACCGGGGAGCTGTTTTTT. It yields the protein CSVGTGTNTGELFF. The chain combines TRBV29-1 with TRBJ2-2, with 9 nucleotides matching TRBD1. Unmatched junction bases numbered 2, after V lost 6 bases and J lost 0 bases. CDR3 length equals 14 residues. Per germline, CDR1 SQVTM and CDR2 ANQGSEA.

J is TRBJ2-7 and V is TRBV5-4; D possibly matches TRBD1 or TRBD2 (7 bases each). Deletions cut 1 base from V and 4 bases from J, with 15 bases between. The CDR3 extends over 15 amino acids. Germline assignment: CDR1 SGHNT and CDR2 YYREEE (reference sequence). The CDR3 loop is CASSLMSGGQYEQYF. In DNA, the CDR3 is TGTGCCAGCAGCTTGATGTCGGGGGGACAGTACGAGCAGTACTTC.

The V gene is TRBV27, the J gene TRBJ2-7; TRBD1 aligns across 9 bases. The CDR3 consists of 15 residues. V gave up 8 bases and J gave up 2 bases; unmatched junction bases: 10. Germline V CDR1 and CDR2: MNHEY, SMNVEV (reference sequence). CDR3 amino acids: CASSSPGQGTYEQYF. In DNA, the CDR3 is TGTGCCAGCTCCTCTCCGGGACAGGGCACCTACGAGCAGTACTTC.

The count of this clone is one. J is TRBJ1-1 and V is TRBV18; D is ambiguous. The CDR3 runs to 12 residues. The V end was cut by 0 bases, the J end by 9 bases, with 8 bases between. CDR1 is KGHSH and CDR2 is LQKENI in the germline V gene. The CDR3 spells CASSPPAKQAFF. CDR3 DNA sequence: TGTGCCAGCTCACCACCAGCCAAGCAAGCTTTCTTT.

This clone was picked up one time. This sequence joins TRBV18 and TRBJ2-4; unclear D gene. Germline lookup yields CDR1 KGHSH and CDR2 LQKENI. This CDR3 has 14 residues. V was pared by 2 bases and J by 6 bases, with 11 bases between. CDR3: CASSPDRTGNIQYF. The CDR3 DNA reads TGTGCCAGCTCACCAGATAGGACGGGAAACATTCAGTACTTC.

The chain recombines TRBV30 with TRBJ2-5, with TRBD2 matching 12 bases. V lost 4 bases to trimming and J lost 5 bases; unmatched junction nucleotides: 8. This CDR3 region has 15 residues. Germline lookup yields CDR1 GTSNPN and CDR2 SVGIG (reference sequence). CDR3 in amino acids: CAWKGLAGGQETQYF. CDR3 coding DNA: TGTGCCTGGAAGGGGCTAGCGGGGGGGCAGGAGACCCAGTACTTC.

The chain employs TRBV5-1 and TRBJ2-1; D is unclear. From germline, CDR1 is SGHRS and CDR2 YFSETQ. The V gene lost 0 bases and the J gene lost 6 bases, with 7 bases spanning the gap. The CDR3 is 13 amino acids. The CDR3 is CASSLGPPNEQFF. CDR3 nucleotide sequence: TGCGCCAGCAGCTTGGGTCCGCCCAATGAGCAGTTCTTC.

V gene TRBV5-1 combines with J gene TRBJ1-1; tentative D call: TRBD1 (5 bases). In germline, CDR1 is SGHRS, CDR2 YFSETQ. V lost 0 bases and J 1 base, leaving 10 bases between the germline ends. This CDR3 is built from 15 residues. Written as DNA, the CDR3 is TGCGCCAGCAGCTTGGGAGGGACCCGGAACACTGAAGCTTTCTTT. It encodes CASSLGGTRNTEAFF.

A few counts support this clone. The chain joins TRBV19 to TRBJ2-2; 9 bases are a match to TRBD2. Trimming took 7 bases from V and 4 from J; bases not matched to a gene: 10. CDR3 length: 16 residues. Germline V gene data show CDR1 as LNHDA and CDR2 as SQIVND (reference sequence). The chain's CDR3 is CASKRSGGQGTGELFF. The CDR3 nucleotides are TGTGCCAGTAAGCGGAGCGGGGGGCAGGGCACCGGGGAGCTGTTTTTT. The variable domain in full, completed from reference TRBV19 and TRBJ2-2, reads DGGITQSPKYLFRKEGQNVTLSCEQNLNHDAMYWYRQDPGQGLRLIYYSQIVNDFQKGDIAEGYSVSREKKESFPLTVTSAQKNPTAFYLCASKRSGGQGTGELFFGEGSRLTVL.

In this sample, this clone turned up once. The rearrangement joins TRBV27 to TRBJ2-7; 9 bases fit TRBD1. Germline-derived CDR1 and CDR2 are MNHEY and SMNVEV (reference sequence). This CDR3 has 13 residues. V gave up 8 bases and J gave up 3 bases; unmatched junction bases: 5. Here the CDR3 reads CASGGQGRYEQYF. CDR3 in DNA: TGTGCCAGCGGAGGACAGGGGCGCTACGAGCAGTACTTC.